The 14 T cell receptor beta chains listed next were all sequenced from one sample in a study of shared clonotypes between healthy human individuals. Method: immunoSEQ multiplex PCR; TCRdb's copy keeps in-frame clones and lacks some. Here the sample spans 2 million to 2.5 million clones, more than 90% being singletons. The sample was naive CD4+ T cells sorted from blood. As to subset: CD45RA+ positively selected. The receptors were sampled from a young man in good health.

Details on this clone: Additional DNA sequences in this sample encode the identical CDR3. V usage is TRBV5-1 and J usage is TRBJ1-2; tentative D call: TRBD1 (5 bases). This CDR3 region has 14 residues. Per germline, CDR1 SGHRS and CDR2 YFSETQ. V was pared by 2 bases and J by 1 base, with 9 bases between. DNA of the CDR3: TGCGCCAGCAGCTTAGAGGGACTTAACTATGGCTACACCTTC. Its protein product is CASSLEGLNYGYTF.

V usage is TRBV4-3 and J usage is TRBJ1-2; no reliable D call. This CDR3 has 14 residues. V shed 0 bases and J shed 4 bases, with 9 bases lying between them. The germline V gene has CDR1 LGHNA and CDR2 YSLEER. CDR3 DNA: TGCGCCAGCAGCCAAGAGAAGGATAGCTATGGCTACACCTTC. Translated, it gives CASSQEKDSYGYTF.

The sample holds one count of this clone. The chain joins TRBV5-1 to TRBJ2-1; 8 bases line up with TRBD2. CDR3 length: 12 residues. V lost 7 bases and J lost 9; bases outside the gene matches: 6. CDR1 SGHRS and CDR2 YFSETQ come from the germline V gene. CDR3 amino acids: CASRREAAEQFF. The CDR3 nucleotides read TGCGCCAGCCGGCGGGAGGCAGCTGAGCAGTTCTTC.

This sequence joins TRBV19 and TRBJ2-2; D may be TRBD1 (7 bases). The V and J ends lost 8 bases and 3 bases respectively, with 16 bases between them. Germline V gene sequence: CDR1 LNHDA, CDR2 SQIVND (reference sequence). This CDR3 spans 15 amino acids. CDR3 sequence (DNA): TGTGCCAGTGGGGCGGGACAGAAACACACCGGGGAGCTGTTTTTT. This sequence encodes CASGAGQKHTGELFF.

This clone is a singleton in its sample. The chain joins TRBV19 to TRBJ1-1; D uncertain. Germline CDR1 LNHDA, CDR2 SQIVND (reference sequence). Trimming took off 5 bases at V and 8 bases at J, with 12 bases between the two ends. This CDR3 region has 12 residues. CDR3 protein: CASSFWAPEAFF. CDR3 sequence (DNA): TGTGCCAGTAGTTTTTGGGCTCCGGAAGCTTTCTTT.

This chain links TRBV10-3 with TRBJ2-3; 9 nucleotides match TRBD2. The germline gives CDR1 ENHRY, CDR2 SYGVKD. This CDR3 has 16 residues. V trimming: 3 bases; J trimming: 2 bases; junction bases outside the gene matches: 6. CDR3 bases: TGTGCCATCAGTGAATCCCTAGCGGGGAACACAGATACGCAGTATTTT. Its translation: CAISESLAGNTDTQYF.

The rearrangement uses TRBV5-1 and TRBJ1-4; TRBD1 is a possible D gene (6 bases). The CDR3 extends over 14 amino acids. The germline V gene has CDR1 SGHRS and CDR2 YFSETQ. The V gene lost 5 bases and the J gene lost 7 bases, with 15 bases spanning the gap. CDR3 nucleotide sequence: TGCGCCAGCAGTAGGACAGCCGGAAGTGAAAAACTGTTTTTT. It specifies CASSRTAGSEKLFF.

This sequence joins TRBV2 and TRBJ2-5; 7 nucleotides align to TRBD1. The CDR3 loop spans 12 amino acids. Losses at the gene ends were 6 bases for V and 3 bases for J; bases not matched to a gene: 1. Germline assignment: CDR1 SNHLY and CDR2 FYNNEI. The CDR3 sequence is CASRGTEETQYF. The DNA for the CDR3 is TGTGCCAGCAGAGGGACAGAAGAGACCCAGTACTTC.

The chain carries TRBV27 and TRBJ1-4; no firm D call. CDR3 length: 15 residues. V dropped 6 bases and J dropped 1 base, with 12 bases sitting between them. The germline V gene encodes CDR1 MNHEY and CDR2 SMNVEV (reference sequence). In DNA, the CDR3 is TGTGCCAGCAGGAACCTCGGGGTAACTAATGAAAAACTGTTTTTT. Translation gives CASRNLGVTNEKLFF.

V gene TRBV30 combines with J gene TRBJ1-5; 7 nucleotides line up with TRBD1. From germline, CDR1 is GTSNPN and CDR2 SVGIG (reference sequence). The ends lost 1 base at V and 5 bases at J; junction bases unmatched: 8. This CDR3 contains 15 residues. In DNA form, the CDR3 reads TGTGCCTGGAGTGAGATTGACAGGGAACATCAGCCCCAGCATTTT. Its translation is CAWSEIDREHQPQHF.

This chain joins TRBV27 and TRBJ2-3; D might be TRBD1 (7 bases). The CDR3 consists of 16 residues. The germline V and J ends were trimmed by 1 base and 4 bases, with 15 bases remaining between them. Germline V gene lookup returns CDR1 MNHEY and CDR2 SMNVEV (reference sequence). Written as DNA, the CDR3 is TGTGCCAGCAGTTTATATGGGCAGGGGGGTGCAGATACGCAGTATTTT. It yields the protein CASSLYGQGGADTQYF.

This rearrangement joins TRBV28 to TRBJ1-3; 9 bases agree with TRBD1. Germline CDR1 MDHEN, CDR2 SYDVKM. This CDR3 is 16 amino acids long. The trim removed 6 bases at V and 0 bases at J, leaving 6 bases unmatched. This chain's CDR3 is CASREDRGSSGNTIYF. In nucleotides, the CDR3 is TGTGCCAGCAGAGAGGACAGGGGATCCTCTGGAAACACCATATATTTT.

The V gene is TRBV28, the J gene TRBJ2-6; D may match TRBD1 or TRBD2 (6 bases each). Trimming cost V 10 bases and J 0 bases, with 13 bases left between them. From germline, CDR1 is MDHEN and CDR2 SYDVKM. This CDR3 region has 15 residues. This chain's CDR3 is CATTGGHSGANVLTF. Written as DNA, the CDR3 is TGTGCCACAACTGGGGGGCACTCTGGGGCCAACGTCCTGACTTTC.

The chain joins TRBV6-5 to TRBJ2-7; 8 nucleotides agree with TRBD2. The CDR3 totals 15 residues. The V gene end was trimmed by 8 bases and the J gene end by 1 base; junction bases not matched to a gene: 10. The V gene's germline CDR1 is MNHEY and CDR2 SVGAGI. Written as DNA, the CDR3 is TGTGCCAGCGGTCGGCGGGAGGTGAATTCCTACGAGCAGTACTTC. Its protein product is CASGRREVNSYEQYF.